This is a list of T cell receptor beta chains from one sample in a study of shared clonotypes between healthy human individuals. Clones were sequenced by immunoSEQ multiplex PCR, and TCRdb holds only the in-frame ones, with some missing. This sample has 630,000 or so clones, with 95% to 98% found just once. The sequenced sample consisted of naive CD8+ T cells sorted from blood. Receptors originate from a man in his thirties or forties in good health. CDR3s include the opening cysteine and the closing phenylalanine or tryptophan.

v_call	j_call	cdr3_aa
TRBV29-1	TRBJ2-1	CSVDGPGVYNEQFF
TRBV29-1	TRBJ2-3	CSVDGLGEGLLTDTQYF
TRBV10-3	TRBJ2-2	CAISGPGQGNTGELFF
TRBV5-1	TRBJ2-7	CASSLGTLSSYEQYF
TRBV28	TRBJ2-7	CASMSAPYEQYF
TRBV5-4	TRBJ2-1	CASSLSGRGYNEQFF
TRBV18	TRBJ2-7	CASSPPDLYEQYF
TRBV19	TRBJ1-5	CASNGPHGGIVNQPQHF
TRBV7-9	TRBJ2-3	CATGRSGEGTDTQYF
TRBV7-8	TRBJ2-5	CASSLARRLRQETQYF
TRBV5-4	TRBJ2-1	CASSSLAGGDNEQFF
TRBV9	TRBJ2-2	CASSEGRYTGELFF
TRBV29-1	TRBJ2-1	CSVEEYQGNNEQFF
TRBV4-3	TRBJ1-2	CASSQSSGADYGYTF
TRBV11-2	TRBJ2-1	CASSPGGNEQFF
TRBV5-4	TRBJ2-7	CASSLRQGNEQYF
TRBV15	TRBJ1-5	CATSTTPTGAGQPQHF
TRBV28	TRBJ2-7	CASRRQGELWREQYF
TRBV27	TRBJ2-7	CASSSSPAGGYEQYF
TRBV29-1	TRBJ1-1	CSVEGVGRVNTEAFF
TRBV19	TRBJ2-7	CASSIWGYEQYF
TRBV7-6	TRBJ2-1	CASSPRTSGYNEQFF
TRBV7-9	TRBJ1-4	CASSRRGDEKLFF
TRBV7-2	TRBJ2-7	CASSLAQGAYREQYF
TRBV7-7	TRBJ2-1	CASSSYGNEQFF
TRBV7-9	TRBJ2-1	CASSLSGSSYNEQFF
TRBV7-9	TRBJ2-7	CASSTGGRSYEQYF
TRBV7-9	TRBJ2-1	CASSPPGLRSYNEQFF
TRBV7-8	TRBJ1-5	CASSLVPLGEYEPQHF